One sample yielded the 11 T cell receptor beta chains listed below, sequenced in a study of Ad26.COV2.S vaccination and SARS-CoV-2 variants. The repertoire was sequenced with immunoSEQ multiplex PCR; TCRdb's copy has only in-frame clones and lacks some. The data show under 250,000 clones, around 85% seen once. Treatment here: about 20 received Ad26.COV2.S at low or high dose, single or two shots; several received placebo; per-sample allocation not given. Samples were taken on day 63 after the first vaccine or placebo injection. The sample consisted of peripheral blood, taken in a trial of Ad26.COV2.S vaccine versus placebo. The source of these receptors is a person aged 18 to 59 who received the Ad26.COV2.S COVID-19 vaccine or a placebo.

Written as DNA, the CDR3 is TGTGCCAGCAGCCTCACTACAGGGACATATACGCAGTATTTT. Translating it yields CASSLTTGTYTQYF. This chain joins TRBV7-2 and TRBJ2-3; weak D call: TRBD1 (6 bases). Trimming pared 5 bases from V and 7 bases from J, leaving 16 bases between. From germline, CDR1 is SGHTA and CDR2 FQGNSA. CDR3 length equals 14 residues.

This chain connects TRBV13 to TRBJ1-3; D is unresolved. Trimming stripped 2 bases from V and 0 bases from J, with 17 bases between. Germline CDR1 and CDR2: PRHDT and FYEKMQ (reference sequence). The length of the CDR3 is 18 residues. The CDR3 spells CASSLMVGFPASGNTIYF. The CDR3 DNA sequence: TGTGCCAGCAGCTTAATGGTGGGCTTCCCGGCCTCTGGAAACACCATATATTTT.

This rearrangement joins TRBV30 to TRBJ1-1; D uncertain. The germline CDR1 and CDR2 sequences are GTSNPN and SVGIG (reference sequence). Trimming took off 0 bases at V and 11 bases at J, with 13 bases between the two ends. The CDR3 runs 12 residues. CDR3 in DNA: TGTGCCTGGAGTGTACGTGGAAGGGCTGCTTTCTTT. Amino acid sequence: CAWSVRGRAAFF.

The V and J genes are TRBV6-5 and TRBJ2-3, with 7 bases aligning to TRBD1. The junction had 8 bases not matched to a gene; V was cut back by 6 bases and J by 2 bases. Looked up from germline, CDR1 is MNHEY and CDR2 is SVGAGI. This CDR3 spans 15 amino acids. The CDR3 DNA sequence: TGTGCCAGCAGCTCCCGAGGACAGGACACAGATACGCAGTATTTT. Translated, it gives CASSSRGQDTDTQYF.

The V gene is TRBV24-1, the J gene TRBJ2-1; 8 bases are shared with TRBD2. J gave up 5 bases and V 1 base, and 6 bases lay outside the gene matches. In germline, CDR1 is KGHDR, CDR2 SFDVKD. The CDR3 has 16 residues. For the CDR3, the DNA is TGTGCCACCAGTGATTTTTACGGGGGGGTGAACAATGAGCAGTTCTTC. Its translation: CATSDFYGGVNNEQFF.

In this sample, this clone turned up once. The J gene is TRBJ2-2, the V gene TRBV6-4; D is undetermined. The CDR3 spans 13 residues. Deletions cut 3 bases from V and 6 bases from J, with 8 bases between. From germline, CDR1 is MRHNA and CDR2 SNTAGT. The CDR3, as DNA: TGTGCCAGCAGTGATACCGAGGCCGGGGAGCTGTTTTTT. It encodes CASSDTEAGELFF.

The table lists this clone with a count of one. The chain combines TRBV5-6 with TRBJ1-4; TRBD1 agrees at 8 bases. The CDR3 runs to 15 residues. V was pared by 4 bases and J by 8 bases, with 10 bases of the junction left unmatched. The germline V gene has CDR1 SGHDT and CDR2 YYEEEE. The CDR3 reads CASSVIGTGREKLFF. CDR3 sequence (DNA): TGTGCCAGCAGCGTGATCGGGACAGGTAGAGAAAAACTGTTTTTT.

The chain combines TRBV6-1 with TRBJ1-5; 10 bases are a match to TRBD1. Germline V gene lookup returns CDR1 MNHNS and CDR2 SASEGT. This CDR3 is built from 18 residues. Losses at the gene ends were 3 bases for V and 4 bases for J; bases not matched to a gene: 12. DNA for the CDR3: TGTGCCAGCAGTGATTATCTGACAGGGGGCGGTTCGAATCAGCCCCAGCATTTT. This sequence encodes CASSDYLTGGGSNQPQHF.

The rearrangement uses TRBV9 and TRBJ2-1; D remains ambiguous. The CDR3 is made up of 15 amino acids. The V gene lost 0 bases and the J gene lost 5 bases, with 12 bases spanning the gap. CDR1 is SGDLS, CDR2 YYNGEE, per germline. CDR3 DNA: TGTGCCAGCAGCGTAGACAAATCGTCTAACAATGAGCAGTTCTTC. Translating gives CASSVDKSSNNEQFF.

V is TRBV4-3 and J is TRBJ1-2; D is undetermined. The CDR3 is 18 amino acids. Deletions cut 4 bases from V and 5 bases from J, with 26 bases between. Germline CDR1 is LGHNA and CDR2 is YSLEER. CDR3 DNA: TGCGCCAGCAGCCCCAAGAGTCCCAGGAGGCAAAAGAATTATGGCTACACCTTC. Translation: CASSPKSPRRQKNYGYTF.

The chain carries TRBV13 and TRBJ1-2; TRBD1 matches at 8 bases. This CDR3 has 13 amino acids. CDR1 PRHDT and CDR2 FYEKMQ come from the germline V gene (reference sequence). The J segment lost 6 bases and the V segment lost 5 bases, leaving 5 bases of the junction unmatched. The CDR3 region is CASSPDRDNGYTF. CDR3 nucleotides: TGTGCCAGCAGCCCGGACAGGGACAATGGCTACACCTTC.